This T cell receptor (beta chain) was obtained from a study of blood T cells in healthy people across ages. This clonotype was seen a few times. This CDR3 is 14 amino acids long. Germline V gives CDR1 LGHNT, CDR2 FRNRAP. V was pared by 1 base and J by 4 bases, with 11 bases between. A second about 7 to 12 cycle PCR used barcoded and J-beta primers. TCRdb processed the 5' RACE reads anew with MiXCR; each CDR3 protein has one entry. The profile covers a few hundred thousand distinct CDR3 sequences, with approximately 26% appearing a single time and under 4.5% taken by the ten largest. These data were likewise used in another study, on T cells of mothers and their children.

The sample consisted of blood. This TCR derives from a boy aged 2 to 10 in good health. The rearrangement links TRBV12-5 to TRBJ2-7; D uncertain. CDR3 DNA sequence: TGTGCTAGTGGTTTGGGTCCGGCTGGGTACGAGCAGTACTTC. Translating it yields CASGLGPAGYEQYF.